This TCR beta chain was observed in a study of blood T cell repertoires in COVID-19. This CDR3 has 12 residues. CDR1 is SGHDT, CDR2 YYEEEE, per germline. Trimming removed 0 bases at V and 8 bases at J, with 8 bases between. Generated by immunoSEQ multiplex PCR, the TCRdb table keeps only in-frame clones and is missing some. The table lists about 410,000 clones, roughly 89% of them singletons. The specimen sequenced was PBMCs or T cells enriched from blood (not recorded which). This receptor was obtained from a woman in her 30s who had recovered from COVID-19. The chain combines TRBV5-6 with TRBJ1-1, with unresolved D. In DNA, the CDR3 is TGTGCCAGCAGCTTGGGTTGGGAGGAAGCTTTCTTT. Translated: CASSLGWEEAFF.